Presented here are 19 T cell receptor beta chains from one specimen sequenced in a study of T cells in Graves' hyperthyroidism and ophthalmopathy. Amplification of TCR beta CDR3 regions used RNA as the template. When the TCR CDR3 underwent first-round RT-PCR, the HTBI primer set was used. TCRdb re-derived calls from the multiplex PCR reads in MiXCR, one entry per CDR3 protein. The sample records fewer than 850,000 distinct CDR3 sequences, 17% being singletons. The sequenced material came from blood. These receptors all stem from a man aged 50-59 years with Graves' hyperthyroidism.

This clonotype was counted ten times or more. The CDR3 region has the DNA TGTGCCACCAGCCACCGGGGTCGGGATTACGAGCAGTACTTC. It specifies CATSHRGRDYEQYF. The rearrangement joins TRBV15 to TRBJ2-7; a possible D gene is TRBD2 (5 bases). The CDR3 extends over 14 amino acids. Germline V gives CDR1 LNHNV, CDR2 YYDKDF (reference sequence). The ends were cut back, 5 bases at V and 4 bases at J, with 15 bases in the middle.

There are many counts of this clonotype. V is TRBV28 and J is TRBJ2-7; 13 nucleotides match TRBD2. V dropped 3 bases and J dropped 4; count of bases not matched to a gene: 6. The germline V gene encodes CDR1 MDHEN and CDR2 SYDVKM. The CDR3 length is 16 residues. CDR3 nucleotides: TGTGCCAGCAGTTTCCTACTAGCGGGGGGGGAATACGAGCAGTACTTC. Encoded protein: CASSFLLAGGEYEQYF. Complete variable domain (other parts from reference TRBV28 and TRBJ2-7): DVKVTQSSRYLVKRTGEKVFLECVQDMDHENMFWYRQDPGLGLRLIYFSYDVKMKEKGDIPEGYSVSREKKERFSLILESASTNQTSMYLCASSFLLAGGEYEQYFGPGTRLTVT.

This clonotype was seen a few times. V and J are TRBV30 and TRBJ2-1; TRBD1 aligns across 8 bases. CDR1 and CDR2 from the germline V gene are GTSNPN and SVGIG (reference sequence). V lost 3 bases to trimming and J lost 7 bases; unmatched junction nucleotides: 2. CDR3 size: 12 residues. For the CDR3, the DNA is TGTGCCTGGAGGGACAGGGTTAATGAGCAGTTCTTC. This encodes CAWRDRVNEQFF.

This clonotype was observed at least ten times. CDR3 sequence reads: CASDLVGTQYF. As DNA, the CDR3 is TGTGCCAGTGACTTAGTGGGGACCCAGTACTTC. This sequence joins TRBV2 and TRBJ2-5, with D uncertain. Trimming left V 9 bases short and J 7 bases short, with 12 bases between. The germline V gene encodes CDR1 SNHLY and CDR2 FYNNEI. The CDR3 loop spans 11 amino acids.

This clonotype occurred a few times. The chain joins TRBV6-1 to TRBJ2-1, with TRBD2 identical over 10 bases. Trimming removed 6 bases from V and 0 bases from J; junction bases left unmatched: 8. CDR1 and CDR2 from the germline V gene are MNHNS and SASEGT. This CDR3 comprises 17 residues. The CDR3 is CASSAIGLAASYNEQFF. CDR3 sequence (DNA): TGTGCCAGCAGCGCAATAGGACTAGCGGCCTCCTACAATGAGCAGTTCTTC.

This clonotype occurred a few times. The chain has TRBV11-2 and TRBJ2-2, with 9 bases fitting TRBD2. The germline gives CDR1 SGHAT, CDR2 FQNNGV. J gave up 6 bases and V 4 bases, and 6 bases lay outside the gene matches. The CDR3 has 15 residues. The CDR3 protein is CASSWGLASAGELFF. Written as DNA, the CDR3 is TGTGCCAGCAGCTGGGGACTAGCAAGCGCCGGGGAGCTGTTTTTT.

The sample holds many counts of this clonotype. The V gene is TRBV11-2, the J gene TRBJ1-2, with D perhaps matching TRBD1 (5 bases). Germline V CDR1 and CDR2: SGHAT, FQNNGV. Trimming took off 1 base at V and 8 bases at J, with 8 bases between the two ends. The CDR3 is 12 residues long. The CDR3 DNA follows: TGTGCCAGCAGCTTAGCCGGGACCGGCTACACCTTC. Its translation is CASSLAGTGYTF.

The gene calls are TRBV27 and TRBJ2-1; D call uncertain. The V gene's germline CDR1 is MNHEY and CDR2 SMNVEV (reference sequence). This CDR3 spans 15 amino acids. V dropped 2 bases and J dropped 0 bases, with 8 bases sitting between them. The CDR3 sequence: CASSLSETSYNEQFF. For the CDR3, the DNA is TGTGCCAGCAGTTTAAGCGAAACCTCCTACAATGAGCAGTTCTTC.

This clonotype has more than one count but fewer than ten. The chain combines TRBV5-1 with TRBJ2-1; D is unclear. Trimming removed 0 bases at V and 5 bases at J, with 9 bases between. CDR1 is SGHRS and CDR2 is YFSETQ in the germline V gene. This CDR3 has 14 amino acids. CDR3 loop: CASSLGAVNNEQFF. CDR3 DNA sequence: TGCGCCAGCAGCTTGGGCGCAGTTAACAATGAGCAGTTCTTC.

V gene TRBV4-1 combines with J gene TRBJ2-3; D possibly uses TRBD1 or TRBD2 (5 bases each). CDR3 length: 15 residues. The V gene's germline CDR1 is MGHRA and CDR2 YSYEKL. Trimming took off 0 bases at V and 5 bases at J, with 12 bases between the two ends. CDR3 coding DNA: TGCGCCAGCAGCCAAGATAGAGGGGCCGGAGATACGCAGTATTTT. This encodes CASSQDRGAGDTQYF.

The sample holds many counts of this clonotype. The V gene is TRBV27, the J gene TRBJ2-2, with TRBD2 matching 7 bases. With V trimmed by 2 bases and J by 5 bases, 5 bases remained unmatched. The CDR3 has 15 amino acids. Germline V CDR1 and CDR2: MNHEY, SMNVEV (reference sequence). The CDR3 bases are TGTGCCAGCAGTTTAACCGGGAGGAGGACCGGGGAGCTGTTTTTT. This codes for CASSLTGRRTGELFF.

This clonotype came up a few times. The rearrangement uses TRBV19 and TRBJ2-5, with D perhaps TRBD1 or TRBD2 (5 bases each). Trimming took 2 bases from V and 5 from J, leaving 9 bases between them. The CDR3 loop spans 13 amino acids. Germline V gene data show CDR1 as LNHDA and CDR2 as SQIVND (reference sequence). The CDR3 reads CASSIQGVETQYF. The CDR3 DNA reads as TGTGCCAGTAGTATACAGGGAGTGGAGACCCAGTACTTC.

This clonotype was picked up many times. The V call is TRBV12-3 or TRBV12-4, the J call TRBJ1-1; unclear D gene. V was trimmed by 3 bases and J by 5 bases, leaving 7 bases between them. The CDR3 length is 12 residues. CDR3 in amino acids: CASSFWVTEAFF. The CDR3 DNA reads TGTGCCAGCAGTTTCTGGGTAACTGAAGCTTTCTTT.

Details on this clonotype: A much larger clone differs from this one at a single base, so this may be a read error. The chain is built from TRBV10-3 and TRBJ2-7; TRBD1 matches at 10 bases. This CDR3 is 14 amino acids long. The V gene end was trimmed by 6 bases and the J gene end by 3 bases; junction bases not matched to a gene: 5. Per the germline V gene, CDR1 is ENHRY and CDR2 is SYGVKD. In DNA, the CDR3 is TGTGCCATCAGGGAGGGACAGGGGAACTACGAGCAGTACTTC. Its protein is CAIREGQGNYEQYF.

This clonotype was seen repeatedly, ten times or more. The V call is TRBV20-1, the J call TRBJ2-7, with D possibly being TRBD2 (5 bases). Trimming removed 4 bases from V and 2 bases from J, with 15 bases in between. The CDR3 runs to 14 residues. CDR1 and CDR2 (germline): DFQATT, SNEGSKA (reference sequence). The CDR3 DNA follows: TGCAGTGCTACCACGCGGGTTATAGCCTACGAGCAGTACTTC. It is translated as CSATTRVIAYEQYF.

This clonotype was seen repeatedly, ten times or more. This chain uses TRBV6-2 or TRBV6-3 with TRBJ2-7; 8 nucleotides agree with TRBD1. Germline CDR1 MNHEY, CDR2 SVGEGT. The CDR3 spans 15 residues. With V trimmed by 5 bases and J by 4 bases, 10 bases remained unmatched. The CDR3, as DNA: TGTGCCAGCAGTACCCTAGGACAGGGCCGATACGAGCAGTACTTC. Translated: CASSTLGQGRYEQYF.

The chain links TRBV6-2 or TRBV6-3 to TRBJ1-5, with TRBD1 identical over 9 bases. Germline loops: CDR1 MNHEY, CDR2 SVGEGT. Trimming removed 7 bases from V and 7 bases from J; junction bases left unmatched: 8. This CDR3 is 14 amino acids long. CDR3 residues: CASTTGGYRQPQHF. CDR3 nucleotide sequence: TGTGCCAGCACCACAGGGGGCTATCGGCAGCCCCAGCATTTT.

This clonotype was counted ten times or more. The chain's CDR3 is CASSLMDRVYEQYF. The CDR3 DNA follows: TGTGCCAGCAGCTTAATGGACAGGGTCTACGAGCAGTACTTC. The V call is TRBV7-2, the J call TRBJ2-7, with 8 positions matching TRBD1. J gave up 3 bases and V 2 bases, and 3 bases lay outside the gene matches. The CDR3 loop spans 14 amino acids. CDR1 and CDR2 from the germline V gene are SGHTA and FQGNSA.

The chain combines TRBV4-1 with TRBJ2-3; 7 nucleotides line up with TRBD2. The CDR3 is 17 amino acids. Germline trimming cut 1 base from V and 3 bases from J; bases unmatched to any gene: 10. CDR1 MGHRA and CDR2 YSYEKL come from the germline V gene. The CDR3 DNA reads as TGCGCCAGCAGCCAAGCGGGCGGCGGGAGACGGACAGATACGCAGTATTTT. Protein: CASSQAGGGRRTDTQYF.